The 6 T cell receptor beta chains below come from one sample, sequenced in a study. TCRdb recomputed calls from the RT-PCR reads with MiXCR, one row per CDR3 protein. Counted here are about 680,000 distinct CDR3 sequences, about 14% occurring once; the ten biggest clones make up 3% to 4.5%. Sequencing input: memory CD4+ T cells from blood. The source of these receptors is a female donor in good health, serving as a healthy control.

This clonotype came up many times. J is TRBJ2-7 and V is TRBV4-3; 15 bases are a match to TRBD2. Per the germline V gene, CDR1 is LGHNA and CDR2 is YSLEER. The CDR3 length is 16 residues. V gave up 3 bases and J gave up 6 bases; unmatched junction bases: 6. CDR3 DNA sequence: TGCGCCAGCAGCCAGGAACCGGGACTAGCGGGAGGCGAGCAGTACTTC. The encoded protein is CASSQEPGLAGGEQYF.

In its sample, this clonotype was seen many times. The chain uses TRBV5-1 and TRBJ2-1, with 12 bases lining up with TRBD2. In germline, CDR1 is SGHRS, CDR2 YFSETQ. The CDR3 totals 15 residues. Germline trimming cut 1 base from V and 6 bases from J; bases unmatched to any gene: 2. Here the CDR3 reads CASSLLAGGANEQFF. The CDR3 coding sequence is TGCGCCAGCAGCTTGCTAGCGGGAGGGGCCAATGAGCAGTTCTTC.

The rearrangement links TRBV28 to TRBJ1-1; the D is unclear. Looked up from germline, CDR1 is MDHEN and CDR2 is SYDVKM. The germline V and J ends were trimmed by 6 bases and 1 base, with 12 bases remaining between them. The length of the CDR3 is 14 residues. The CDR3 loop reads CASRAAAKNTEAFF. For the CDR3, the DNA is TGTGCCAGCAGGGCAGCCGCTAAGAACACTGAAGCTTTCTTT.

CDR3 DNA: TGCAGTGCTACGACTAGCGGGAGGGGAAATGAGCAGTTCTTC. This codes for CSATTSGRGNEQFF. This sequence joins TRBV20-1 and TRBJ2-1; 14 bases are a match to TRBD2. Germline loops: CDR1 DFQATT, CDR2 SNEGSKA (reference sequence). This CDR3 region has 14 residues. Trimming took 4 bases from V and 7 from J; bases not matched to a gene: 3.

The table lists this clonotype with many counts. The chain has TRBV4-2 and TRBJ2-5; weak D call: TRBD2 (6 bases). The V end was cut by 0 bases, the J end by 4 bases, with 12 bases between. Germline values: CDR1 LGHNA, CDR2 YNFKEQ. CDR3 size: 15 residues. CDR3 loop: CASSQEDGRVETQYF. The CDR3 DNA sequence: TGTGCCAGCAGCCAAGAAGACGGGAGAGTAGAGACCCAGTACTTC.

This clonotype was observed a few times. V is TRBV24-1 and J is TRBJ2-5; a possible D gene is TRBD2 (5 bases). Trimming cost V 1 base and J 2 bases, with 7 bases left between them. The CDR3 is made up of 14 amino acids. Germline-derived CDR1 and CDR2 are KGHDR and SFDVKD. The CDR3 here is CATSDFGGQETQYF. As DNA, the CDR3 is TGTGCCACCAGTGATTTCGGCGGGCAAGAGACCCAGTACTTC.